This T cell receptor (beta chain) appears in the sequencing data of a study of Ad26.COV2.S vaccination and SARS-CoV-2 variants. Findings and limits, study-wide: Possibly, TCR breadth and depth analyses underestimated total T cell responses. After vaccination, reports described spike-specific CD8+ and CD4+ T cell responses as showing substantial breadth.

Trimming cost V 4 bases and J 0 bases, with 5 bases left between them. Germline V CDR1 and CDR2: SGDLS, YYNGEE. The CDR3 contains 12 residues. Comment on this clone: What it binds is not known.

Profiling relied on immunoSEQ multiplex PCR, and the TCRdb table lists in-frame clones only, not all of them. The sample includes under 95,000 clones, more than 65% of them seen just once. The rearrangement joins TRBV9 to TRBJ2-7; a weak D match, TRBD2 (5 bases). This TCR came from a human donor who had recovered from COVID-19. Sequenced material: peripheral blood, taken after recovery from COVID-19. The CDR3 sequence: CASSTSSYEQYF. The CDR3 nucleotides read TGTGCCAGCAGCACTAGCTCCTACGAGCAGTACTTC.